Here is one T cell receptor (beta chain) with its context. The data are from a study of blood T cells in healthy people across ages. PCR was performed a second time for 7 to 11 cycles using a sample-barcoded 5' primer and a J-beta primer mix. There were at least 3 million CDR3-containing paired-end reads obtained from each sample. From the 5' RACE reads, TCRdb called clonotypes with MiXCR, one entry per CDR3 protein. The sample lists about 570,000 distinct CDR3 sequences; about 25% were seen once. The CDR3 is 13 residues long. The trim removed 5 bases at V and 4 bases at J, leaving 3 bases unmatched. Looked up from germline, CDR1 is MNHEY and CDR2 is SMNVEV (reference sequence). The sample also formed part of further work on T cells of mothers and their children. That work states: At about 1.4 ug per 15 ul, all of the extracted RNA went into cDNA synthesis.

The specimen sequenced was blood. The gene calls are TRBV27 and TRBJ1-1; 8 positions match TRBD1. The sequence derives from a boy between 2 and 15 years old in good health. CDR3 sequence reads: CASSPGGFTEAFF. In nucleotides, the CDR3 is TGTGCCAGCAGTCCAGGGGGCTTCACTGAAGCTTTCTTT.